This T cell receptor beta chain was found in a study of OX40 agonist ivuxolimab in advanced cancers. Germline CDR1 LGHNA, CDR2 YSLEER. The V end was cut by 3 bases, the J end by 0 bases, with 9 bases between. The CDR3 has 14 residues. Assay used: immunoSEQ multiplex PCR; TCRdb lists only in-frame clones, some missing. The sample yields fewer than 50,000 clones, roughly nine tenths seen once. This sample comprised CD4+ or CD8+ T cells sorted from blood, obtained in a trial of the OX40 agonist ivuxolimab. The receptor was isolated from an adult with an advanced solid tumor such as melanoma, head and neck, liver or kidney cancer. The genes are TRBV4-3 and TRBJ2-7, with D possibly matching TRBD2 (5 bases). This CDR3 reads CASSQSGSSYEQYF. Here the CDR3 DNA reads TGCGCCAGCAGCCAGAGCGGTAGCTCCTACGAGCAGTACTTC.